Sequencing of this T cell receptor (beta chain) was carried out in a study of human T cells and chemical hapten exposure. Indicated time point: pre-sensitization, week 0. The treatment is: therapeutic diphenylcyclopropenone sensitization with weekly scalp DPC. From the RACE reads, TCRdb called clonotypes with MiXCR, one entry per CDR3 protein. The profile shows a few hundred thousand distinct CDR3 sequences, around 5.5% of them singletons. To note about this clonotype: This clone may be a read error of a much larger clone one base away.

The length of the CDR3 is 12 residues. From germline, CDR1 is MGHRA and CDR2 YSYEKL. This sequence originates from a woman between 18 and 29 years old with alopecia areata. Some clones in this sample may be carry-over from other donors' samples. The rearrangement links TRBV4-1 to TRBJ1-5; D is unclear. Sample: whole blood, taken in connection with sensitization to the hapten diphenylcyclopropenone (DPC). CDR3: CASSHPNQLQHF. Here the CDR3 DNA reads TGCGCCAGCAGCCACCCCAATCAGCTCCAGCATTTT.